One and the same sample provided the 20 T cell receptor beta chains below, sequenced in a study of identical twins. TCRdb ran MiXCR on the 5' RACE reads and lists one entry per CDR3 protein. This sample carries a few hundred thousand distinct CDR3 sequences, roughly a tenth of them seen once, and the ten largest clones take less than 12%. Sequences were obtained from memory T cells sorted from blood. The receptors derive from a man aged 45-60 years in good health.

This clonotype was seen a few times. The chain recombines TRBV7-9 with TRBJ1-2, with 7 bases matching TRBD1. Trimming cost V 4 bases and J 5 bases; bases outside gene matches: 4. Per the germline V gene, CDR1 is SEHNR and CDR2 is FQNEAQ (reference sequence). The length of the CDR3 is 13 residues. In nucleotides, the CDR3 is TGTGCCAGCAGCTCCGACAGGGTTTATGGCTACACCTTC. It yields the protein CASSSDRVYGYTF.

The chain couples TRBV7-4 to TRBJ1-4; D gene ambiguous. CDR3 size: 14 residues. Looked up from germline, CDR1 is SGHVT and CDR2 is SQSDAQ. Trimming took off 3 bases at V and 7 bases at J, with 12 bases between the two ends. CDR3 protein: CASSLLLWGEKLFF. In DNA form, the CDR3 reads TGTGCCAGCAGCTTGCTCCTTTGGGGTGAAAAACTGTTTTTT.

The CDR3 sequence: CASSLGKPNYGYTF. The CDR3 nucleotides read TGCGCCAGCAGCTTGGGGAAGCCTAACTATGGCTACACCTTC. The chain carries TRBV5-1 and TRBJ1-2; D is uncertain. The CDR3 is 14 residues long. Germline V CDR1 and CDR2: SGHRS, YFSETQ. Trimming left V 0 bases short and J 0 bases short, with 6 bases between.

This chain joins TRBV28 and TRBJ1-6; the D gene is possibly TRBD1 (6 bases). This CDR3 has 15 residues. Germline V CDR1 and CDR2: MDHEN, SYDVKM. With 5 bases removed from V and 10 bases from J, the gap between germline ends came to 18 bases. The chain's CDR3 is CASSPQEGGISPLHF. The CDR3 DNA reads TGTGCCAGCAGTCCCCAGGAAGGGGGTATCTCACCCCTCCACTTT.

The V call is TRBV18, the J call TRBJ1-2; D may be TRBD1 (6 bases). The CDR3 runs 14 residues. Trimming stripped 4 bases from V and 5 bases from J, with 14 bases between. Germline V gives CDR1 KGHSH, CDR2 LQKENI. Here the CDR3 reads CASSQRGQWYGYTF. CDR3 DNA sequence: TGTGCCAGCTCACAGCGAGGACAGTGGTATGGCTACACCTTC. Full variable domain (outside the CDR3, taken from reference TRBV18 and TRBJ1-2): NAGVMQNPRHLVRRRGQEARLRCSPMKGHSHVYWYRQLPEEGLKFMVYLQKENIIDESGMPKERFSAEFPKEGPSILRIQQVVRGDSAAYFCASSQRGQWYGYTFGSGTRLTVV.

The chain joins TRBV25-1 to TRBJ1-4; the match to TRBD1 covers 8 bases. Per the germline V gene, CDR1 is MGHDK and CDR2 is SYGVNS. This CDR3 contains 15 residues. The V gene end was trimmed by 0 bases and the J gene end by 6 bases; junction bases not matched to a gene: 3. CDR3 loop: CASSEYVTGDEKLFF. The CDR3, as DNA: TGTGCCAGCAGTGAATATGTGACAGGGGATGAAAAACTGTTTTTT.

This clonotype has ten or more counts. CDR3 sequence (DNA): TGTGCCAGCACCTTAGGACAGACGAACACTGAAGCTTTCTTT. Its protein product is CASTLGQTNTEAFF. The chain recombines TRBV3-1 with TRBJ1-1, with D possibly matching TRBD1 (6 bases). With 7 bases removed from V and 1 base from J, the gap between germline ends came to 13 bases. The CDR3 spans 14 residues. Germline CDR1 is LGHDT and CDR2 is YNNKEL (reference sequence).

The rearrangement links TRBV7-6 to TRBJ2-1; the D gene is possibly TRBD2 (6 bases). In germline, CDR1 is SGHVS, CDR2 FNYEAQ. The ends were cut back, 11 bases at V and 9 bases at J, with 20 bases in the middle. CDR3 length equals 13 residues. The CDR3 loop reads CAQPREADREQFF. The CDR3 DNA reads TGTGCCCAGCCCAGGGAGGCCGACCGTGAGCAGTTCTTC.

This clonotype appeared many times. This sequence joins TRBV11-2 and TRBJ2-7; TRBD1 matches 10 bases. Trimming removed 1 base from V and 6 bases from J; junction bases left unmatched: 3. The CDR3 consists of 14 residues. Germline CDR1 SGHAT, CDR2 FQNNGV. The CDR3 region is CASSLGDRGGEQYF. Written as DNA, the CDR3 is TGTGCCAGCAGCTTAGGGGACAGGGGAGGCGAGCAGTACTTC.

The chain joins TRBV7-9 to TRBJ2-5, with D uncertain. From germline, CDR1 is SEHNR and CDR2 FQNEAQ (reference sequence). This CDR3 is 13 amino acids long. Trimming stripped 3 bases from V and 4 bases from J, with 9 bases between. CDR3 amino acids: CASSFLNRETQYF. The CDR3 region has the DNA TGTGCCAGCAGCTTTTTAAATAGAGAGACCCAGTACTTC.

There are many counts of this clonotype. The chain uses TRBV5-5 and TRBJ2-7, with D unclear. The CDR3 length is 12 residues. Per germline, CDR1 SGHKS and CDR2 YYEKEE (reference sequence). Trimming pared 4 bases from V and 5 bases from J, leaving 10 bases between. The CDR3 DNA reads TGTGCCAGCAGCCCCCACAGAGACGAGCAGTACTTC. Protein: CASSPHRDEQYF.

This clonotype was seen repeatedly, ten times or more. The chain joins TRBV5-1 to TRBJ2-3; 9 bases are shared with TRBD2. Germline CDR1 is SGHRS and CDR2 is YFSETQ. The V and J ends lost 4 bases and 3 bases, in that order; junction bases with no gene match: 3. This CDR3 region has 14 residues. The CDR3 bases are TGCGCCAGCAGCCGTACTAGCGGGACAGATACGCAGTATTTT. Translating it yields CASSRTSGTDTQYF.

This clonotype was seen more than once but under ten times. The chain has TRBV7-2 and TRBJ2-3, with D unresolved. The germline V gene encodes CDR1 SGHTA and CDR2 FQGNSA. The CDR3 contains 13 residues. V dropped 2 bases and J dropped 6 bases, with 9 bases sitting between them. In DNA, the CDR3 is TGTGCCAGCAGCTTATACTGGCGGGATACGCAGTATTTT. Its protein product is CASSLYWRDTQYF.

This clonotype was counted a few times. The gene calls are TRBV18 and TRBJ1-5; D is unclear. Trimming removed 3 bases from V and 4 bases from J, with 10 bases in between. CDR1 is KGHSH and CDR2 is LQKENI in the germline V gene. The CDR3 covers 14 residues. The CDR3 region is CASSPEPQNQPQHF. DNA for the CDR3: TGTGCCAGCTCACCGGAGCCACAAAATCAGCCCCAGCATTTT. Together with reference TRBV18 and TRBJ1-5, the CDR3 gives the full variable domain: NAGVMQNPRHLVRRRGQEARLRCSPMKGHSHVYWYRQLPEEGLKFMVYLQKENIIDESGMPKERFSAEFPKEGPSILRIQQVVRGDSAAYFCASSPEPQNQPQHFGDGTRLSIL.

The rearrangement links TRBV5-8 to TRBJ1-2; 8 bases agree with TRBD1. CDR1 is SGHTS and CDR2 is YDEGEE in the germline V gene. V shed 5 bases, J shed 9 bases, and the junction held 6 bases outside the gene matches. This CDR3 has 12 amino acids. This chain's CDR3 is CASRPNRGSYTF. CDR3 bases: TGTGCCAGCAGGCCAAACAGGGGGAGCTACACCTTC.

The chain employs TRBV7-6 and TRBJ2-1; maybe TRBD2 (6 bases). There are 14 residues in the CDR3. Trimming removed 0 bases from V and 7 bases from J, with 10 bases in between. Germline V lookup: CDR1 SGHVS, CDR2 FNYEAQ. Written as DNA, the CDR3 is TGTGCCAGCAGCTTAGCTTCAGGGAGGAATGAGCAGTTCTTC. Translating gives CASSLASGRNEQFF.

This clonotype has at least ten counts. This chain joins TRBV7-9 and TRBJ2-3; 8 bases line up with TRBD2. CDR3 length: 15 residues. The germline CDR1 and CDR2 sequences are SEHNR and FQNEAQ (reference sequence). Germline trimming cut 1 base from V and 2 bases from J; bases unmatched to any gene: 2. The DNA for the CDR3 is TGTGCCAGCAGCTTAGTAGCGGGGATCACAGATACGCAGTATTTT. This sequence encodes CASSLVAGITDTQYF.

The V gene is TRBV6-2 or TRBV6-3, the J gene TRBJ2-5, with 9 bases aligning to TRBD2. The CDR3 is made up of 13 amino acids. The germline V gene has CDR1 MNHEY and CDR2 SVGEGT. The ends lost 8 bases at V and 3 bases at J; junction bases unmatched: 4. For the CDR3, the DNA is TGTGCCAGCGGGGGGACTAGCAAAGAGACCCAGTACTTC. It codes for CASGGTSKETQYF.

This clonotype was seen ten or more times. This chain links TRBV5-1 with TRBJ2-7; 10 nucleotides line up with TRBD2. V trimming: 2 bases; J trimming: 7 bases; junction bases outside the gene matches: 18. The CDR3 is 18 amino acids. The V gene's germline CDR1 is SGHRS and CDR2 YFSETQ. This CDR3 is CASSFRAGGLAGTNEQYF. Written as DNA, the CDR3 is TGCGCCAGCAGCTTCCGAGCGGGGGGGCTAGCGGGAACAAATGAGCAGTACTTC.

The table lists this clonotype with many counts. This sequence joins TRBV12-3 or TRBV12-4 and TRBJ2-1, with 7 bases identical to TRBD2. The CDR3 totals 12 residues. V trimming: 3 bases; J trimming: 9 bases; junction bases outside the gene matches: 2. The CDR3 DNA follows: TGTGCCAGCAGTTTTGGGGGGGGTGAGCAGTTCTTC. As protein: CASSFGGGEQFF.